The source of this TCR beta chain is a study of T cells in Graves' hyperthyroidism and ophthalmopathy. Study outcomes and limitations: Ophthalmopathy was identified by the model a median roughly six months ahead of onset.

V was shortened by 1 base and J by 0 bases, with 16 bases between the two germline ends. The CDR3 runs to 17 residues. Germline CDR1 SGHTA, CDR2 FQGNSA. Concerning this clonotype: The antigen remains undetermined.

What was amplified from RNA transcripts were TCR beta CDR3 regions. During a first-round RT-PCR of the TCR CDR3, the HTBI primer set was used. TCRdb redid the calling of the multiplex PCR reads with MiXCR, one entry per CDR3 protein. The sample lists more than 350,000 distinct CDR3 sequences, roughly 15% occurring once. Ophthalmopathy in the patients scored at least 3 on Clinical Activity Score and at least 4 on NOSPECS grade, lasting under 3 months. Isolation of PBMCs was performed on approximately 10 ml fresh peripheral blood. Sample: blood. V usage is TRBV7-2 and J usage is TRBJ2-7; D perhaps matches TRBD2 (7 bases). The receptor was isolated from a woman aged 55-69 years with Graves' ophthalmopathy. The CDR3 loop is CASSLGGGGPSSYEQYF. The CDR3 region has the DNA TGTGCCAGCAGCTTAGGGGGGGGGGGCCCAAGCTCCTACGAGCAGTACTTC.